Listed below are T cell receptor beta chains from one sample, sequenced in a study of blood T cell repertoires in COVID-19. The protocol was immunoSEQ multiplex PCR, while the TCRdb copy is restricted to in-frame clones and leaves out a portion. Of under 50,000 clones listed, 70% to 90% are singletons. The sequencing sample was made of peripheral blood. The receptors originated from a man aged 70-80 years with active COVID-19. Each CDR3 is given with its conserved first and last residue. The order of the fields is clone size, J gene, CDR3 length, D gene, V gene, CDR3 DNA, CDR3 protein. The D gene is left open where the match is weak. Clone sizes are given selectively: once, few, many, or a class where the clone is expanded.

clone size: few
J gene: TRBJ1-5
CDR3 length: 12
D gene: -
V gene: TRBV15
CDR3 DNA: TGTGCCACCAGCAGAACCCCAGGGCCCCAGCATTTT
CDR3 protein: CATSRTPGPQHF

clone size: -
J gene: TRBJ2-3
CDR3 length: 16
D gene: TRBD1
V gene: TRBV10-3
CDR3 DNA: TGTGCCATCAGTGACGGGACAGGGGGCTGGGCAGATACGCAGTATTTT
CDR3 protein: CAISDGTGGWADTQYF

clone size: -
J gene: TRBJ1-6
CDR3 length: 13
D gene: TRBD1
V gene: TRBV30
CDR3 DNA: TGTGCCTGGAACGGACAGGGGAACTCACCCCTCCACTTT
CDR3 protein: CAWNGQGNSPLHF

clone size: -
J gene: TRBJ2-1
CDR3 length: 14
D gene: -
V gene: TRBV28
CDR3 DNA: TGTGCCAGCAGTTTCCTCAGTATCTACAATGAGCAGTTCTTC
CDR3 protein: CASSFLSIYNEQFF

clone size: once
J gene: TRBJ1-5
CDR3 length: 15
D gene: -
V gene: TRBV19
CDR3 DNA: TGTGCCAGTAGTATCGCAGGGATTAGCAATCAGCCCCAGCATTTT
CDR3 protein: CASSIAGISNQPQHF

clone size: -
J gene: TRBJ2-7
CDR3 length: 13
D gene: -
V gene: TRBV10-3
CDR3 DNA: TGTGCCATCAGTGGTGGTGGAGCCTACGAGCAGTACTTC
CDR3 protein: CAISGGGAYEQYF

clone size: once
J gene: TRBJ2-1
CDR3 length: 13
D gene: -
V gene: TRBV3-1/TRBV3-2
CDR3 DNA: TGTGCCAGCAGCCAATCCAACAGGGCTGAGCAGTTCTTC
CDR3 protein: CASSQSNRAEQFF

clone size: -
J gene: TRBJ2-7
CDR3 length: 13
D gene: TRBD2
V gene: TRBV7-2
CDR3 DNA: TGTGCCAGCAGCTTAGGGGGACTAGCGGAGCAGTACTTC
CDR3 protein: CASSLGGLAEQYF

clone size: few
J gene: TRBJ1-6
CDR3 length: 15
D gene: TRBD1
V gene: TRBV7-2
CDR3 DNA: TGTGCCAGCAGCATCAGGACAGGGAGGGATTCACCCCTCCACTTT
CDR3 protein: CASSIRTGRDSPLHF

clone size: -
J gene: TRBJ2-5
CDR3 length: 14
D gene: TRBD2
V gene: TRBV18
CDR3 DNA: TGTGCCAGCTCACCCGGAGCGGGAGCAGAGACCCAGTACTTC
CDR3 protein: CASSPGAGAETQYF

clone size: -
J gene: TRBJ1-5
CDR3 length: 14
D gene: -
V gene: TRBV7-3
CDR3 DNA: TGTGCCAGCAGCTTGGGGGTTAGCGGGCAGCCCCAGCATTTT
CDR3 protein: CASSLGVSGQPQHF

clone size: few
J gene: TRBJ2-7
CDR3 length: 16
D gene: -
V gene: TRBV3-1/TRBV3-2
CDR3 DNA: TGTGCCAGCAGCCAAGATCATGGCAGTCGATCCTACGAGCAGTACTTC
CDR3 protein: CASSQDHGSRSYEQYF

clone size: -
J gene: TRBJ2-5
CDR3 length: 13
D gene: -
V gene: TRBV28
CDR3 DNA: TGTGCCAGCAGTTCGCGGACACCAGAGACCCAGTACTTC
CDR3 protein: CASSSRTPETQYF

clone size: -
J gene: TRBJ1-1
CDR3 length: 15
D gene: TRBD1
V gene: TRBV11-1
CDR3 DNA: TGTGCCAGCAGCCCCCGACAGGGAAGGAACACTGAAGCTTTCTTT
CDR3 protein: CASSPRQGRNTEAFF

clone size: -
J gene: TRBJ2-2
CDR3 length: 14
D gene: TRBD2
V gene: TRBV29-1
CDR3 DNA: TGCAGCGTTAGGACTAGGGCGAACACCGGGGAGCTGTTTTTT
CDR3 protein: CSVRTRANTGELFF

clone size: -
J gene: TRBJ2-1
CDR3 length: 15
D gene: TRBD2
V gene: TRBV4-3
CDR3 DNA: TGCGCCAGCAGCCAAGATCAGCGGGAGTGGGATGAGCAGTTCTTC
CDR3 protein: CASSQDQREWDEQFF

clone size: -
J gene: TRBJ2-7
CDR3 length: 17
D gene: -
V gene: TRBV7-6
CDR3 DNA: TGTGCCAGCAGCTTAAGGCCCAGGCCAGGCCCGTTGAACGAGCAGTACTTC
CDR3 protein: CASSLRPRPGPLNEQYF

clone size: -
J gene: TRBJ2-7
CDR3 length: 14
D gene: -
V gene: TRBV7-8
CDR3 DNA: TGTGCCAGCAGTATCATTAGCGGTGCGTACGAGCAGTACTTC
CDR3 protein: CASSIISGAYEQYF

clone size: -
J gene: TRBJ2-1
CDR3 length: 18
D gene: TRBD2
V gene: TRBV27
CDR3 DNA: TGTGCCAGCAGTCCCATATTTGATAGCGGGGAACACTACAATGAGCAGTTCTTC
CDR3 protein: CASSPIFDSGEHYNEQFF

clone size: -
J gene: TRBJ1-5
CDR3 length: 16
D gene: TRBD1
V gene: TRBV28
CDR3 DNA: TGTGCCAGCACTCCCACAGGGGATTATAGCAATCAGCCCCAGCATTTT
CDR3 protein: CASTPTGDYSNQPQHF

clone size: -
J gene: TRBJ2-5
CDR3 length: 15
D gene: -
V gene: TRBV15
CDR3 DNA: TGTGCCACCAGCAGCTACCTGGGCACACAAGAGACCCAGTACTTC
CDR3 protein: CATSSYLGTQETQYF

clone size: -
J gene: TRBJ2-5
CDR3 length: 15
D gene: TRBD1
V gene: TRBV29-1
CDR3 DNA: TGCAGCGTGCGGTGGACAGGTGTGCACCAAGAGACCCAGTACTTC
CDR3 protein: CSVRWTGVHQETQYF

clone size: -
J gene: TRBJ1-1
CDR3 length: 14
D gene: TRBD1
V gene: TRBV5-1
CDR3 DNA: TGCGCCAGCAGCTGGGGACAGAGAAACACTGAAGCTTTCTTT
CDR3 protein: CASSWGQRNTEAFF

clone size: -
J gene: TRBJ2-3
CDR3 length: 14
D gene: -
V gene: TRBV7-2
CDR3 DNA: TGTGCCAGCAGCTTAGGACTAGTCCCAGATACGCAGTATTTT
CDR3 protein: CASSLGLVPDTQYF

clone size: -
J gene: TRBJ2-3
CDR3 length: 19
D gene: TRBD2
V gene: TRBV7-8
CDR3 DNA: TGTGCCAGCAGCTTAGACACTAGCGTAGCGGGAACACGGGCAGATACGCAGTATTTT
CDR3 protein: CASSLDTSVAGTRADTQYF

clone size: -
J gene: TRBJ2-1
CDR3 length: 15
D gene: TRBD1
V gene: TRBV9
CDR3 DNA: TGTGCCAGCAGCGTACTGGGACAGGGGTCATATGAGCAGTTCTTC
CDR3 protein: CASSVLGQGSYEQFF

clone size: -
J gene: TRBJ2-2
CDR3 length: 15
D gene: -
V gene: TRBV7-2
CDR3 DNA: TGTGCCAGCAGCTTAGCGCGGGGGAACACCGGGGAGCTGTTTTTT
CDR3 protein: CASSLARGNTGELFF

clone size: -
J gene: TRBJ2-7
CDR3 length: 15
D gene: TRBD2
V gene: TRBV6-5
CDR3 DNA: TGTGCCAGCAGGGGGACTAGCGGCCCCGCGGAAGAGCAGTACTTC
CDR3 protein: CASRGTSGPAEEQYF

clone size: -
J gene: TRBJ1-4
CDR3 length: 14
D gene: TRBD1
V gene: TRBV19
CDR3 DNA: TGTGCCAGTACCAAGGACAGGATTAATGAAAAACTGTTTTTT
CDR3 protein: CASTKDRINEKLFF

clone size: -
J gene: TRBJ1-5
CDR3 length: 13
D gene: -
V gene: TRBV24-1
CDR3 DNA: TGTGCCACCCAGGGATTTGACTATCAGCCCCAGCATTTT
CDR3 protein: CATQGFDYQPQHF

clone size: -
J gene: TRBJ2-3
CDR3 length: 13
D gene: -
V gene: TRBV7-2
CDR3 DNA: TGTGCCAGCAGCTTCGGTGACAAAGATACGCAGTATTTT
CDR3 protein: CASSFGDKDTQYF

clone size: -
J gene: TRBJ2-3
CDR3 length: 16
D gene: TRBD2
V gene: TRBV30
CDR3 DNA: TGTGCCTGGACCAGGGGAATAGCGGGAGTCAAAGATACGCAGTATTTT
CDR3 protein: CAWTRGIAGVKDTQYF

clone size: -
J gene: TRBJ1-5
CDR3 length: 16
D gene: TRBD1
V gene: TRBV18
CDR3 DNA: TGTGCCAGCTCACGAGGGACAGACCCTAGCAATCAGCCCCAGCATTTT
CDR3 protein: CASSRGTDPSNQPQHF

clone size: -
J gene: TRBJ1-3
CDR3 length: 16
D gene: TRBD1
V gene: TRBV5-4
CDR3 DNA: TGTGCCAGCAGTTTTTCAGGGGGCGCGGCTGGAAACACCATATATTTT
CDR3 protein: CASSFSGGAAGNTIYF

clone size: few
J gene: TRBJ2-5
CDR3 length: 12
D gene: TRBD2
V gene: TRBV12-3/TRBV12-4
CDR3 DNA: TGTGCCAGCAGTCGACTAGCCGCCACTCAGTACTTC
CDR3 protein: CASSRLAATQYF

clone size: -
J gene: TRBJ1-2
CDR3 length: 15
D gene: -
V gene: TRBV6-2/TRBV6-3
CDR3 DNA: TGTGCCAGCAGTTACTCGGGAGGAGAGGACTATGGCTACACCTTC
CDR3 protein: CASSYSGGEDYGYTF

clone size: -
J gene: TRBJ2-7
CDR3 length: 14
D gene: TRBD2
V gene: TRBV29-1
CDR3 DNA: TGCAGCGTCGGGACTAGCGGGAGGGAATACGAGCAGTACTTC
CDR3 protein: CSVGTSGREYEQYF

clone size: once
J gene: TRBJ2-1
CDR3 length: 16
D gene: TRBD2
V gene: TRBV3-1/TRBV3-2
CDR3 DNA: TGTGCCAGCAGCCAACTGACTAGCGGGGTCATCGATGAGCAGTTCTTC
CDR3 protein: CASSQLTSGVIDEQFF

clone size: -
J gene: TRBJ1-2
CDR3 length: 14
D gene: TRBD1
V gene: TRBV28
CDR3 DNA: TGTGCCAGCAGTTTAACAGGGGCGCCCTATGGCTACACCTTC
CDR3 protein: CASSLTGAPYGYTF

clone size: few
J gene: TRBJ2-7
CDR3 length: 14
D gene: TRBD1
V gene: TRBV6-2/TRBV6-3
CDR3 DNA: TGTGCCAGCAGTCTCTCCGGGACAGGGAACGAGCAGTACTTC
CDR3 protein: CASSLSGTGNEQYF

clone size: -
J gene: TRBJ1-1
CDR3 length: 15
D gene: -
V gene: TRBV6-1
CDR3 DNA: TGTGCCAGCAGTGAGCAGGCACTGATTAACACTGAAGCTTTCTTT
CDR3 protein: CASSEQALINTEAFF

clone size: -
J gene: TRBJ1-5
CDR3 length: 11
D gene: TRBD1
V gene: TRBV29-1
CDR3 DNA: TGCAGCGTCGGACAGGGATCGTCCCAGCATTTT
CDR3 protein: CSVGQGSSQHF

clone size: -
J gene: TRBJ1-2
CDR3 length: 13
D gene: TRBD1
V gene: TRBV19
CDR3 DNA: TGTGCCAGTAGGGAACAGGGGTTAGTTGGCTACACCTTC
CDR3 protein: CASREQGLVGYTF

clone size: -
J gene: TRBJ1-5
CDR3 length: 14
D gene: TRBD1
V gene: TRBV2
CDR3 DNA: TGTGCCAGCAGTGGGCAGGGGGCGGTTCAGCCCCAGCATTTT
CDR3 protein: CASSGQGAVQPQHF